These T cell receptor beta chains were read from a single sample in a study of T cells in Graves' hyperthyroidism and ophthalmopathy. One entry per CDR3 protein results from TCRdb running MiXCR on the multiplex PCR reads. Here the sample spans about 400,000 distinct CDR3 sequences, roughly an eighth being singletons. The sample consisted of blood. The receptors derive from a woman aged 18 to 35 with Graves' hyperthyroidism. CDR3s include the opening cysteine and the closing phenylalanine or tryptophan. Each record gives: clone size, V gene, D gene, J gene, CDR3 protein, CDR3 DNA. The D gene is left open where the match is weak. Clone size is not always given. Where it is, it says once, few, many or a class for expanded clones.

abundance: many
v_gene: TRBV12-5
d_gene: TRBD1
j_gene: TRBJ2-5
CDR3aa: CASATDRGRETQYF
CDR3nt: TGTGCTAGTGCTACGGACAGGGGGCGAGAGACCCAGTACTTC

abundance: many
v_gene: TRBV9
d_gene: -
j_gene: TRBJ1-5
CDR3aa: CASSVDWGQPQHF
CDR3nt: TGTGCCAGCAGCGTAGATTGGGGGCAGCCCCAGCATTTT

abundance: many
v_gene: TRBV11-2
d_gene: TRBD2
j_gene: TRBJ2-2
CDR3aa: CASSLSQGLADTGELFF
CDR3nt: TGTGCCAGCAGCTTATCACAGGGACTAGCGGACACCGGGGAGCTGTTTTTT

abundance: many
v_gene: TRBV11-2
d_gene: -
j_gene: TRBJ2-1
CDR3aa: CASSPPALGNEQFF
CDR3nt: TGTGCCAGCAGCCCCCCGGCTCTGGGTAATGAGCAGTTCTTC

abundance: once
v_gene: TRBV11-3
d_gene: -
j_gene: TRBJ1-6
CDR3aa: CASSRGEPNSPLHF
CDR3nt: TGTGCCAGCAGCCGGGGAGAGCCAAATTCACCCCTCCACTTT

abundance: many
v_gene: TRBV28
d_gene: TRBD2
j_gene: TRBJ2-3
CDR3aa: CASRVAGAKDTQYF
CDR3nt: TGTGCCAGCAGAGTAGCGGGGGCAAAGGATACGCAGTATTTT

abundance: many
v_gene: TRBV28
d_gene: -
j_gene: TRBJ2-7
CDR3aa: CASSLASPYEQYF
CDR3nt: TGTGCCAGCAGTTTAGCTAGTCCCTACGAGCAGTACTTC

abundance: few
v_gene: TRBV5-1
d_gene: -
j_gene: TRBJ2-5
CDR3aa: CASSTGGPQETQYF
CDR3nt: TGCGCCAGCAGCACGGGGGGCCCCCAAGAGACCCAGTACTTC

abundance: many
v_gene: TRBV12-3/TRBV12-4
d_gene: -
j_gene: TRBJ1-1
CDR3aa: CASSLTGTVAFF
CDR3nt: TGTGCCAGCAGTCTAACAGGGACCGTTGCTTTCTTT

abundance: -
v_gene: TRBV20-1
d_gene: -
j_gene: TRBJ2-6
CDR3aa: CSARRGHRTLSGANVLTF
CDR3nt: TGCAGTGCTAGACGCGGACACCGAACACTCTCTGGGGCCAACGTCCTGACTTTC

abundance: -
v_gene: TRBV3-1
d_gene: TRBD2
j_gene: TRBJ2-2
CDR3aa: CASSRSGTSGSGNTGELFF
CDR3nt: TGTGCCAGCAGCCGTTCCGGGACTAGCGGGAGTGGGAACACCGGGGAGCTGTTTTTT

abundance: many
v_gene: TRBV28
d_gene: -
j_gene: TRBJ1-5
CDR3aa: CASSPRGGNSNQPQHF
CDR3nt: TGTGCCAGCAGTCCTCGGGGAGGTAATAGCAATCAGCCCCAGCATTTT

abundance: many
v_gene: TRBV5-1
d_gene: TRBD1
j_gene: TRBJ2-7
CDR3aa: CASQGDRPNYEQYF
CDR3nt: TGCGCCAGCCAAGGGGACAGGCCTAACTACGAGCAGTACTTC

abundance: many
v_gene: TRBV28
d_gene: -
j_gene: TRBJ1-2
CDR3aa: CASSPITNYGYTF
CDR3nt: TGTGCCAGCAGCCCGATTACTAACTATGGCTACACCTTC

abundance: -
v_gene: TRBV11-3
d_gene: -
j_gene: TRBJ1-1
CDR3aa: CASSLGDGCLSRLNTEAFF
CDR3nt: TGTGCCAGCAGCTTGGGGGACGGATGCCTCTCCCGCCTGAACACTGAAGCTTTCTTT

abundance: many
v_gene: TRBV11-2
d_gene: -
j_gene: TRBJ2-3
CDR3aa: CASSPSLRNTDTQYF
CDR3nt: TGTGCCAGCAGCCCCAGTCTGCGGAACACAGATACGCAGTATTTT

abundance: -
v_gene: TRBV5-4
d_gene: TRBD1
j_gene: TRBJ1-5
CDR3aa: CASSSQGAGSNQPQHF
CDR3nt: TGTGCCAGCAGCTCACAGGGGGCCGGTAGCAATCAGCCCCAGCATTTT

abundance: many
v_gene: TRBV27
d_gene: TRBD1
j_gene: TRBJ1-5
CDR3aa: CASSTQGAGNQPQHF
CDR3nt: TGTGCCAGCAGTACACAGGGGGCAGGCAATCAGCCCCAGCATTTT

abundance: few
v_gene: TRBV25-1
d_gene: -
j_gene: TRBJ2-1
CDR3aa: CASSEWSDNEQFF
CDR3nt: TGTGCCAGCAGTGAATGGAGTGACAATGAGCAGTTCTTC

abundance: many
v_gene: TRBV7-2
d_gene: TRBD1
j_gene: TRBJ2-7
CDR3aa: CASTVTGTGGYEQYF
CDR3nt: TGTGCCAGCACCGTGACCGGGACAGGGGGCTACGAGCAGTACTTC

abundance: -
v_gene: TRBV29-1
d_gene: TRBD1
j_gene: TRBJ1-1
CDR3aa: CSVTRTGTEAFF
CDR3nt: TGCAGCGTTACCCGGACAGGTACTGAAGCTTTCTTT

abundance: many
v_gene: TRBV12-3/TRBV12-4
d_gene: TRBD1
j_gene: TRBJ1-5
CDR3aa: CASSRQGAGQPQHF
CDR3nt: TGTGCCAGCAGCCGACAGGGGGCAGGGCAGCCCCAGCATTTT

abundance: -
v_gene: TRBV24-1
d_gene: -
j_gene: TRBJ1-2
CDR3aa: CATSDPSARETGGYTF
CDR3nt: TGTGCCACCAGTGATCCCTCAGCGCGAGAGACCGGGGGCTACACCTTC

abundance: many
v_gene: TRBV7-9
d_gene: TRBD2
j_gene: TRBJ2-1
CDR3aa: CASSLTGGNNEQFF
CDR3nt: TGTGCCAGCAGCTTAACGGGGGGGAACAATGAGCAGTTCTTC

abundance: -
v_gene: TRBV6-1
d_gene: -
j_gene: TRBJ1-2
CDR3aa: CASSLPAGTTGSYTF
CDR3nt: TGTGCCAGCAGTCTCCCCGCCGGGACAACAGGCAGCTACACCTTC

abundance: few
v_gene: TRBV15
d_gene: TRBD2
j_gene: TRBJ2-1
CDR3aa: CATSIPGLAEVQFF
CDR3nt: TGTGCCACCAGCATCCCGGGACTAGCGGAAGTACAGTTCTTC

abundance: many
v_gene: TRBV18
d_gene: -
j_gene: TRBJ2-5
CDR3aa: CASSPGRDSTQETQYF
CDR3nt: TGTGCCAGCTCACCAGGGAGGGACAGCACGCAAGAGACCCAGTACTTC

abundance: few
v_gene: TRBV10-3
d_gene: TRBD1
j_gene: TRBJ2-5
CDR3aa: CAISESEVDRGRKYF
CDR3nt: TGTGCCATCAGTGAGTCGGAGGTTGACAGGGGGCGGAAGTACTTC

abundance: many
v_gene: TRBV29-1
d_gene: -
j_gene: TRBJ2-3
CDR3aa: CSVVGGLTGSTDTQYF
CDR3nt: TGCAGCGTTGTAGGGGGATTAACGGGGAGCACAGATACGCAGTATTTT

abundance: few
v_gene: TRBV6-5
d_gene: TRBD2
j_gene: TRBJ2-3
CDR3aa: CASSSHNGLAGGKDTQYF
CDR3nt: TGTGCCAGCAGTTCCCATAACGGACTAGCGGGGGGTAAAGATACGCAGTATTTT

abundance: many
v_gene: TRBV28
d_gene: -
j_gene: TRBJ2-5
CDR3aa: CASSLIGAGTQETQYF
CDR3nt: TGTGCCAGCAGCCTAATCGGTGCAGGGACCCAAGAGACCCAGTACTTC

abundance: many
v_gene: TRBV6-1
d_gene: -
j_gene: TRBJ1-1
CDR3aa: CASSLTPETDTEAFF
CDR3nt: TGTGCCAGCAGTTTGACGCCCGAAACGGACACTGAAGCTTTCTTT

abundance: many
v_gene: TRBV6-1
d_gene: -
j_gene: TRBJ1-4
CDR3aa: CASFRPNEKLFF
CDR3nt: TGTGCCAGCTTTAGGCCCAATGAAAAACTGTTTTTT

abundance: many
v_gene: TRBV7-9
d_gene: -
j_gene: TRBJ2-1
CDR3aa: CASSPSSTRGQFF
CDR3nt: TGTGCCAGCAGCCCCTCCTCGACGCGGGGGCAGTTCTTC

abundance: -
v_gene: TRBV2
d_gene: TRBD1
j_gene: TRBJ2-3
CDR3aa: CASRGQGANTDTQYF
CDR3nt: TGTGCCAGCAGAGGACAGGGGGCGAACACAGATACGCAGTATTTT

abundance: -
v_gene: TRBV20-1
d_gene: TRBD2
j_gene: TRBJ2-3
CDR3aa: CSAETGTSGITDTQYF
CDR3nt: TGCAGTGCGGAAACCGGGACTAGCGGGATCACAGATACGCAGTATTTT

abundance: many
v_gene: TRBV3-1
d_gene: TRBD1
j_gene: TRBJ1-2
CDR3aa: CASSQDQGGIYGYTF
CDR3nt: TGTGCCAGCAGCCAAGATCAGGGGGGCATCTATGGCTACACCTTC

abundance: -
v_gene: TRBV11-2
d_gene: -
j_gene: TRBJ1-1
CDR3aa: CASSLQFRAFF
CDR3nt: TGTGCCAGCAGCTTGCAATTCCGAGCTTTCTTT

abundance: -
v_gene: TRBV5-1
d_gene: TRBD1
j_gene: TRBJ2-7
CDR3aa: CASSFATRVDRGNSYEQYF
CDR3nt: TGCGCCAGCAGCTTCGCTACTCGCGTCGACAGGGGAAACTCCTACGAGCAGTACTTC

abundance: -
v_gene: TRBV10-3
d_gene: -
j_gene: TRBJ2-3
CDR3aa: CAISGGPTSTDTQYF
CDR3nt: TGTGCCATCAGTGGGGGGCCTACTAGCACAGATACGCAGTATTTT

abundance: few
v_gene: TRBV5-1
d_gene: -
j_gene: TRBJ2-7
CDR3aa: CAIPTSGLGYEQYF
CDR3nt: TGCGCCATCCCGACCTCGGGACTCGGCTACGAGCAGTACTTC

abundance: many
v_gene: TRBV12-3/TRBV12-4
d_gene: -
j_gene: TRBJ1-2
CDR3aa: CASSLGGPRQGDYGYTF
CDR3nt: TGTGCCAGCAGTTTAGGGGGCCCACGGCAGGGCGACTATGGCTACACCTTC

abundance: many
v_gene: TRBV7-8
d_gene: -
j_gene: TRBJ2-7
CDR3aa: CASSLAPYRAPYEQYF
CDR3nt: TGTGCCAGCAGCTTAGCGCCCTACAGGGCTCCCTACGAGCAGTACTTC

abundance: many
v_gene: TRBV6-2/TRBV6-3
d_gene: -
j_gene: TRBJ2-3
CDR3aa: CASSLLDGGTDTQYF
CDR3nt: TGTGCCAGCAGTCTCCTGGATGGAGGCACAGATACGCAGTATTTT

abundance: many
v_gene: TRBV20-1
d_gene: -
j_gene: TRBJ2-1
CDR3aa: CSARAAYNEQFF
CDR3nt: TGCAGTGCTAGAGCGGCGTACAATGAGCAGTTCTTC